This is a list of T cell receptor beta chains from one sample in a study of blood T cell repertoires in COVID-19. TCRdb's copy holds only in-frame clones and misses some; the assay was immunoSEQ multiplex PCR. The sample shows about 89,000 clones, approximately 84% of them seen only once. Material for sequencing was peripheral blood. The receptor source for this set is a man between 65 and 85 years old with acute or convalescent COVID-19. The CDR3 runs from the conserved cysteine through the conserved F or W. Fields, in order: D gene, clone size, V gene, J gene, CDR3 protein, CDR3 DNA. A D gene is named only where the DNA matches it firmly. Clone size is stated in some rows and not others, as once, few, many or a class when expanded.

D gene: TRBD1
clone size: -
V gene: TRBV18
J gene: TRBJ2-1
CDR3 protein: CASSQGTGHNEQFF
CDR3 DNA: TGTGCCAGCTCACAGGGGACAGGCCACAATGAGCAGTTCTTC

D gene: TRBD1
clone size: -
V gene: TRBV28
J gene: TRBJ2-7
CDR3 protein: CASSSPGQVSEQYF
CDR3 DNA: TGTGCCAGCAGTTCCCCGGGACAGGTTTCCGAGCAGTACTTC

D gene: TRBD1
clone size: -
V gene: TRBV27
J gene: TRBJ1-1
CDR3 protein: CASSVSPTGITEAFF
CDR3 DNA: TGTGCCAGCAGTGTCTCCCCGACAGGGATAACTGAAGCTTTCTTT

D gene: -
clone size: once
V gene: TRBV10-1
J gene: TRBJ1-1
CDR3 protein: CASSENGGRAFF
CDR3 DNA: TGCGCCAGCAGTGAGAACGGGGGGAGAGCTTTCTTT

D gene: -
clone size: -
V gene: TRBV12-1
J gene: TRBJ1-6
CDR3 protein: CASRRDRGQRENSPLHF
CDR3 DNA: TGTGCCAGCAGACGGGACAGGGGGCAGCGGGAAAATTCACCCCTCCACTTT

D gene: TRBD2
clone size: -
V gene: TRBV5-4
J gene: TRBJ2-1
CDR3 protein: CASSPPTLAGSNEQFF
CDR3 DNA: TGTGCCAGCAGCCCCCCGACGCTAGCGGGAAGCAATGAGCAGTTCTTC

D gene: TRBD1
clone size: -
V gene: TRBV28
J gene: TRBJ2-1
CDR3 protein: CASSPHQGQPYNEQFF
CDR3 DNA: TGTGCCAGCAGCCCGCACCAGGGACAGCCATACAATGAGCAGTTCTTC

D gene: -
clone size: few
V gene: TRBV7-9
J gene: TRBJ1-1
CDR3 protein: CASSLAWGTNTEAFF
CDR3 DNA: TGTGCCAGCAGCTTAGCTTGGGGCACGAACACTGAAGCTTTCTTT

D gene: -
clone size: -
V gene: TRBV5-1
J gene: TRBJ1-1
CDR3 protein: CASSPNLPGVNTEAFF
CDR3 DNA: TGCGCCAGCAGTCCGAACCTTCCAGGGGTGAACACTGAAGCTTTCTTT

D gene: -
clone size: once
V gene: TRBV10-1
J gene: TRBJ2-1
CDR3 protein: CASSETRWNEQFF
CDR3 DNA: TGCGCCAGCAGTGAGACTAGATGGAATGAGCAGTTCTTC

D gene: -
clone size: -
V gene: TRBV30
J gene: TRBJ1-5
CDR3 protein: CAWSRQSNQPQHF
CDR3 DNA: TGTGCCTGGAGTCGACAGAGCAATCAGCCCCAGCATTTT

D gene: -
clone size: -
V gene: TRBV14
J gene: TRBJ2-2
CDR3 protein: CASSQLGGNTGELFF
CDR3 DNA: TGTGCCAGCAGCCAACTCGGTGGGAACACCGGGGAGCTGTTTTTT

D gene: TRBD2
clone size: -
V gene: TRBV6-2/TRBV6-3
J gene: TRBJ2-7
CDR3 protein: CASSAASGRVYEQYF
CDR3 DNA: TGTGCCAGCAGTGCAGCTAGCGGGAGAGTTTACGAGCAGTACTTC

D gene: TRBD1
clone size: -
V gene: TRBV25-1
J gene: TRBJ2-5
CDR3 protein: CASSAFRGPETQYF
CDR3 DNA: TGTGCCAGCAGTGCCTTCAGGGGGCCGGAGACCCAGTACTTC

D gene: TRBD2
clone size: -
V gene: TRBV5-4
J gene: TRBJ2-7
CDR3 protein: CASSLFGRLPEQYF
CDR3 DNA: TGTGCCAGCAGCTTGTTCGGGAGGTTACCCGAGCAGTACTTC

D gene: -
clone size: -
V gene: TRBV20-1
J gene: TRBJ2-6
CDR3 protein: CSASRGRSSGANVLTF
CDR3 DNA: TGCAGTGCTAGTAGGGGCCGGAGCTCTGGGGCCAACGTCCTGACTTTC

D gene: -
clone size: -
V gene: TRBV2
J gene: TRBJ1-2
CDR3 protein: CASRGLGGGYGYTF
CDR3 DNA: TGTGCCAGCAGGGGACTTGGAGGCGGCTATGGCTACACCTTC

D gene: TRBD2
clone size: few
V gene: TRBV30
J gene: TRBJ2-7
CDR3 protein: CACQLAGFSYEQYF
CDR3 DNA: TGTGCCTGTCAACTAGCGGGATTCTCCTACGAGCAGTACTTC

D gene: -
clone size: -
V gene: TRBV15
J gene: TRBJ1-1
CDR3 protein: CATSWDLNTEAFF
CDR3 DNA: TGTGCCACCAGTTGGGACTTGAACACTGAAGCTTTCTTT

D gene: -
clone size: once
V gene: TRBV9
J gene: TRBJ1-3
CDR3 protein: CASSVERGGNTIYF
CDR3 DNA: TGTGCCAGCAGCGTAGAAAGGGGCGGAAACACCATATATTTT

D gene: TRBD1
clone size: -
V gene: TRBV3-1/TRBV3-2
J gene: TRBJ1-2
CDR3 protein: CASSSRVLDRGNYGYTF
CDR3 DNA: TGTGCCAGCAGCTCCCGTGTTCTAGACAGGGGAAACTATGGCTACACCTTC

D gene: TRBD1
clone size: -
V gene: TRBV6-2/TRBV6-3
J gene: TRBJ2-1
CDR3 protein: CASSDATGSYNEQFF
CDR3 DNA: TGTGCCAGCAGTGACGCGACAGGGTCCTACAATGAGCAGTTCTTC

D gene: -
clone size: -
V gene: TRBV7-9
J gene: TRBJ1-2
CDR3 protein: CASRHDGVYGYTF
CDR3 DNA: TGTGCCAGCAGACACGATGGAGTATATGGCTACACCTTC

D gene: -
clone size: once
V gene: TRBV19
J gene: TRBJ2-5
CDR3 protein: CASSPRQTQETQYF
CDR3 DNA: TGTGCCAGTAGTCCTCGACAAACTCAAGAGACCCAGTACTTC

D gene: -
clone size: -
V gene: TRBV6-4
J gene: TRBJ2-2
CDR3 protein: CASSTRFTGELFF
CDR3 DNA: TGTGCCAGCAGTACACGATTCACCGGGGAGCTGTTTTTT

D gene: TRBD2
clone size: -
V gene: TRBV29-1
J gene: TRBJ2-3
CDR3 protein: CSVEDPGGRAQTDTQYF
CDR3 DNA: TGCAGCGTTGAAGATCCGGGCGGGAGGGCCCAGACAGATACGCAGTATTTT

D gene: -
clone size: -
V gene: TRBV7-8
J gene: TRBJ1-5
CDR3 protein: CASSLSNSANSNQPQHF
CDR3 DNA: TGTGCCAGCAGCCTCAGTAACAGTGCCAATAGCAATCAGCCCCAGCATTTT

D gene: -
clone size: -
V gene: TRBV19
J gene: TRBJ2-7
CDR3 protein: CASSRTTIYEQYF
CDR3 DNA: TGTGCCAGTAGCCGGACGACTATCTACGAGCAGTACTTC

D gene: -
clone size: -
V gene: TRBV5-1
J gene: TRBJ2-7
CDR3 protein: CASGPGGGGPYEQYF
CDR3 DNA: TGCGCCAGCGGCCCTGGAGGGGGGGGCCCCTACGAGCAGTACTTC

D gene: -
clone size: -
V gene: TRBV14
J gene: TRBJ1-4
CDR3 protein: CASSRSGARNEKLFF
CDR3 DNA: TGTGCCAGCAGCCGATCAGGGGCCCGGAATGAAAAACTGTTTTTT

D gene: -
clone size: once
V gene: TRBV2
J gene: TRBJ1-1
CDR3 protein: CASSFAGNTEAFF
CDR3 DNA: TGTGCCAGCAGTTTCGCGGGGAACACTGAAGCTTTCTTT

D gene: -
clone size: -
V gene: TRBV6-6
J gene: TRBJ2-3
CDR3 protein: CASSHPPQDTQYF
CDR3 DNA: TGTGCCAGCAGCCACCCCCCACAGGATACGCAGTATTTT

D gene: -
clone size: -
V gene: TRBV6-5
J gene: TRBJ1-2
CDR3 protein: CASSYSSIAATYGYTF
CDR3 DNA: TGTGCCAGCAGTTACTCGAGTATTGCCGCTACCTATGGCTACACCTTC

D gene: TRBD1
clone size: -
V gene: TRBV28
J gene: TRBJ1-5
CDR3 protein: CASSQSWDSSNQPQHF
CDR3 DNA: TGTGCCAGCAGTCAAAGTTGGGACAGTAGCAATCAGCCCCAGCATTTT

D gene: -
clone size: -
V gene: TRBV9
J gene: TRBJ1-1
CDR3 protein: CASSVGQGNVFF
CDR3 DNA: -

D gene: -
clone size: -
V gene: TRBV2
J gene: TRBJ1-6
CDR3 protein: CASSFGRENNSPLHF
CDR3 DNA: TGTGCCAGCAGTTTCGGCCGGGAGAATAATTCACCCCTCCACTTT